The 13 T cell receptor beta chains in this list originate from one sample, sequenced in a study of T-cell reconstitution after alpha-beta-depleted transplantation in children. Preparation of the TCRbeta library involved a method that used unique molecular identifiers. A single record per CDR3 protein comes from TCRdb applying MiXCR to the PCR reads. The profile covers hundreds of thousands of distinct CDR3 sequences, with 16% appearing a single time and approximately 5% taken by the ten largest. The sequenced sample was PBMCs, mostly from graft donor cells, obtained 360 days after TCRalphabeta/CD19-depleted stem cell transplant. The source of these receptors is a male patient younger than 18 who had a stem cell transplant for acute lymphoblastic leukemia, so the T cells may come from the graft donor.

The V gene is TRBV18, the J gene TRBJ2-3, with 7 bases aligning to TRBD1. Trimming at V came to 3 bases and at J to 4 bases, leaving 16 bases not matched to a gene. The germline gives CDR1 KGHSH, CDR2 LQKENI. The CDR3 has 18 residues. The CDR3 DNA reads TGTGCCAGCTCACCCCTGCGGACAGGTTGGGGTAGTCCAGATACGCAGTATTTT. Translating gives CASSPLRTGWGSPDTQYF.

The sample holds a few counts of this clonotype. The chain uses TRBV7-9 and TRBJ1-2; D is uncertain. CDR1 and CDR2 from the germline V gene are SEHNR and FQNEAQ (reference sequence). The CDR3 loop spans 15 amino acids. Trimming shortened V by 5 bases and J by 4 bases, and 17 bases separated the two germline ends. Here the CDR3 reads CASSPFRTAIYGYTF. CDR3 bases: TGTGCCAGCAGCCCCTTTCGAACCGCCATCTATGGCTACACCTTC.

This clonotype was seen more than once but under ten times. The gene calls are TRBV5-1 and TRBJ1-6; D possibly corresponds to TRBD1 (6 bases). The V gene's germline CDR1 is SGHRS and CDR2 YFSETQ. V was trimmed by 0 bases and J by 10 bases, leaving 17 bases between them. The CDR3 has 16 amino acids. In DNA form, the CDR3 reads TGCGCCAGCAGCTTGGTATCAGGTGGGGGCGGATCACCCCTCCACTTT. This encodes CASSLVSGGGGSPLHF.

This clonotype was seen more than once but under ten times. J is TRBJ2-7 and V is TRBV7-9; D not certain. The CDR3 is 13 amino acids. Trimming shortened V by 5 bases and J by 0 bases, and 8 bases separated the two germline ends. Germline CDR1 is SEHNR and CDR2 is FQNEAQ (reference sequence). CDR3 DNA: TGTGCCAGCAGCCCCCGACACTCCTACGAGCAGTACTTC. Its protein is CASSPRHSYEQYF.

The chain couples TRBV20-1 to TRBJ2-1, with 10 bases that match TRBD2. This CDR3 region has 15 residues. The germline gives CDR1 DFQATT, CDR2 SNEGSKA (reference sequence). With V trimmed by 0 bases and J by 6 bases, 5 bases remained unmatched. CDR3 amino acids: CSARDSASGSNEQFF. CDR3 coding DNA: TGCAGTGCTAGAGATTCGGCTAGCGGGAGCAATGAGCAGTTCTTC.

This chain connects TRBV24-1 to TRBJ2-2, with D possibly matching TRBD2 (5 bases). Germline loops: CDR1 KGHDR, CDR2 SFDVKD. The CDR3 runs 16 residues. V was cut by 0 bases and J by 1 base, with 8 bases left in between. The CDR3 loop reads CATSDLRGMNTGELFF. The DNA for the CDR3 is TGTGCCACCAGTGATTTGAGAGGGATGAACACCGGGGAGCTGTTTTTT.

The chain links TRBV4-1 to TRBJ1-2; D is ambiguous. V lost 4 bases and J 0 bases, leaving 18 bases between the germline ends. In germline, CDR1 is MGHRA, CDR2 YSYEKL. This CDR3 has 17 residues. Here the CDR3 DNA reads TGCGCCAGCAGCCTGATTGGGTTCGGCGGAGCTAACTATGGCTACACCTTC. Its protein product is CASSLIGFGGANYGYTF.

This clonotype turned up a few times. The CDR3, as DNA: TGCGCCAGCAGCTGGGGGACGGCAACTAATGAAAAACTGTTTTTT. This encodes CASSWGTATNEKLFF. This rearrangement joins TRBV5-1 to TRBJ1-4; D might be TRBD1 (5 bases). The CDR3 is made up of 15 amino acids. In germline, CDR1 is SGHRS, CDR2 YFSETQ. Trimming removed 3 bases at V and 0 bases at J, with 9 bases between.

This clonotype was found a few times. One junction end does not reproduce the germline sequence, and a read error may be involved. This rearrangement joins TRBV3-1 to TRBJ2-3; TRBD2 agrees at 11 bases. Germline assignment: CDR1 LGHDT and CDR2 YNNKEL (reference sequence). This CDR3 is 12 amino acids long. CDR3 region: CASSQPPGLAVF. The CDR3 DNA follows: TGTGCCAGCAGCCAACCCCCGGGACTAGCGGTTTTT.

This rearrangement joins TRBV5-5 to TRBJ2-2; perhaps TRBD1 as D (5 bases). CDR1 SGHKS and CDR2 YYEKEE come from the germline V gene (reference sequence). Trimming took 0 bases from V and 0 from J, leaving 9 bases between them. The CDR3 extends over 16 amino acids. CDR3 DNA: TGTGCCAGCAGCTTGGCTAGGGGTGCGAACACCGGGGAGCTGTTTTTT. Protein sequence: CASSLARGANTGELFF. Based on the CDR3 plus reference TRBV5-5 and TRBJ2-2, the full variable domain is DAGVTQSPTHLIKTRGQQVTLRCSPISGHKSVSWYQQVLGQGPQFIFQYYEKEERGRGNFPDRFSARQFPNYSSELNVNALLLGDSALYLCASSLARGANTGELFFGEGSRLTVL.

Here the CDR3 DNA reads TGTGCCAGTAGTATATGGAGGGACTACACCTTC. Protein product: CASSIWRDYTF. This chain uses TRBV19 with TRBJ1-2; D is undetermined. V shed 2 bases and J shed 10 bases, with 8 bases lying between them. The CDR3 extends over 11 amino acids. The germline CDR1 and CDR2 sequences are LNHDA and SQIVND (reference sequence).

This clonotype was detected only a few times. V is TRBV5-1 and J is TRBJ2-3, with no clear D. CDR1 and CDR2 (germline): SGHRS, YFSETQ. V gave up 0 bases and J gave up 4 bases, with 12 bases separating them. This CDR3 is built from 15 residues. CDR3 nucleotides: TGCGCCAGCAGCTTGGACCTCGCCCAGGCAGATACGCAGTATTTT. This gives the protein CASSLDLAQADTQYF.

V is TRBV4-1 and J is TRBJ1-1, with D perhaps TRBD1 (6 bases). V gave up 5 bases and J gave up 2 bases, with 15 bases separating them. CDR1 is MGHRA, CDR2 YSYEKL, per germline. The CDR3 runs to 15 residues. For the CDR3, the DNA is TGCGCCAGCAGCGCACCCGGGACACGAAACACTGAAGCTTTCTTT. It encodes CASSAPGTRNTEAFF.